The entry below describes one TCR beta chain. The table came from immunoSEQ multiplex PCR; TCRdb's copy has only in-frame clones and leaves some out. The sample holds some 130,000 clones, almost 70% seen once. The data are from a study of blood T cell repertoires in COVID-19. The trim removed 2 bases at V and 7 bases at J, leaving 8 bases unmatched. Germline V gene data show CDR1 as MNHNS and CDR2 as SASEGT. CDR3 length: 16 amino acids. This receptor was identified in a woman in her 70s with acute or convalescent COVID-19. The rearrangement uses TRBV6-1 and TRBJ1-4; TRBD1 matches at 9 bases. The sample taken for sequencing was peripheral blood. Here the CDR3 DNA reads TGTGCCAGCAGTGAATGGGGGACAGGGTCCGGTGAAAAACTGTTTTTT. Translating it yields CASSEWGTGSGEKLFF.